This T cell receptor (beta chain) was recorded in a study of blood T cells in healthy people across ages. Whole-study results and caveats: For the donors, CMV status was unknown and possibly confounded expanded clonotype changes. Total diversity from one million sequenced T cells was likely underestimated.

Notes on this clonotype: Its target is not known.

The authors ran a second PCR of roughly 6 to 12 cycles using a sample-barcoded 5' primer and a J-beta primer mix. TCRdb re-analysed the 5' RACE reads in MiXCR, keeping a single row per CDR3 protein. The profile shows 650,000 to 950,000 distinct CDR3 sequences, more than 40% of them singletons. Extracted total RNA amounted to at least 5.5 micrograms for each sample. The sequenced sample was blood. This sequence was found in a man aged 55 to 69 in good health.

CDR3 in DNA: TGTGCCAGCGCCACAGGGGGCGATCTCGAGCAGTACTTC. It yields the protein CASATGGDLEQYF. The chain carries TRBV27 and TRBJ2-4, with 9 positions matching TRBD1. The J call is doubtful: the DNA matches TRBJ2-7 better. The CDR3 has 13 residues. Looked up from germline, CDR1 is MNHEY and CDR2 is SMNVEV (reference sequence).